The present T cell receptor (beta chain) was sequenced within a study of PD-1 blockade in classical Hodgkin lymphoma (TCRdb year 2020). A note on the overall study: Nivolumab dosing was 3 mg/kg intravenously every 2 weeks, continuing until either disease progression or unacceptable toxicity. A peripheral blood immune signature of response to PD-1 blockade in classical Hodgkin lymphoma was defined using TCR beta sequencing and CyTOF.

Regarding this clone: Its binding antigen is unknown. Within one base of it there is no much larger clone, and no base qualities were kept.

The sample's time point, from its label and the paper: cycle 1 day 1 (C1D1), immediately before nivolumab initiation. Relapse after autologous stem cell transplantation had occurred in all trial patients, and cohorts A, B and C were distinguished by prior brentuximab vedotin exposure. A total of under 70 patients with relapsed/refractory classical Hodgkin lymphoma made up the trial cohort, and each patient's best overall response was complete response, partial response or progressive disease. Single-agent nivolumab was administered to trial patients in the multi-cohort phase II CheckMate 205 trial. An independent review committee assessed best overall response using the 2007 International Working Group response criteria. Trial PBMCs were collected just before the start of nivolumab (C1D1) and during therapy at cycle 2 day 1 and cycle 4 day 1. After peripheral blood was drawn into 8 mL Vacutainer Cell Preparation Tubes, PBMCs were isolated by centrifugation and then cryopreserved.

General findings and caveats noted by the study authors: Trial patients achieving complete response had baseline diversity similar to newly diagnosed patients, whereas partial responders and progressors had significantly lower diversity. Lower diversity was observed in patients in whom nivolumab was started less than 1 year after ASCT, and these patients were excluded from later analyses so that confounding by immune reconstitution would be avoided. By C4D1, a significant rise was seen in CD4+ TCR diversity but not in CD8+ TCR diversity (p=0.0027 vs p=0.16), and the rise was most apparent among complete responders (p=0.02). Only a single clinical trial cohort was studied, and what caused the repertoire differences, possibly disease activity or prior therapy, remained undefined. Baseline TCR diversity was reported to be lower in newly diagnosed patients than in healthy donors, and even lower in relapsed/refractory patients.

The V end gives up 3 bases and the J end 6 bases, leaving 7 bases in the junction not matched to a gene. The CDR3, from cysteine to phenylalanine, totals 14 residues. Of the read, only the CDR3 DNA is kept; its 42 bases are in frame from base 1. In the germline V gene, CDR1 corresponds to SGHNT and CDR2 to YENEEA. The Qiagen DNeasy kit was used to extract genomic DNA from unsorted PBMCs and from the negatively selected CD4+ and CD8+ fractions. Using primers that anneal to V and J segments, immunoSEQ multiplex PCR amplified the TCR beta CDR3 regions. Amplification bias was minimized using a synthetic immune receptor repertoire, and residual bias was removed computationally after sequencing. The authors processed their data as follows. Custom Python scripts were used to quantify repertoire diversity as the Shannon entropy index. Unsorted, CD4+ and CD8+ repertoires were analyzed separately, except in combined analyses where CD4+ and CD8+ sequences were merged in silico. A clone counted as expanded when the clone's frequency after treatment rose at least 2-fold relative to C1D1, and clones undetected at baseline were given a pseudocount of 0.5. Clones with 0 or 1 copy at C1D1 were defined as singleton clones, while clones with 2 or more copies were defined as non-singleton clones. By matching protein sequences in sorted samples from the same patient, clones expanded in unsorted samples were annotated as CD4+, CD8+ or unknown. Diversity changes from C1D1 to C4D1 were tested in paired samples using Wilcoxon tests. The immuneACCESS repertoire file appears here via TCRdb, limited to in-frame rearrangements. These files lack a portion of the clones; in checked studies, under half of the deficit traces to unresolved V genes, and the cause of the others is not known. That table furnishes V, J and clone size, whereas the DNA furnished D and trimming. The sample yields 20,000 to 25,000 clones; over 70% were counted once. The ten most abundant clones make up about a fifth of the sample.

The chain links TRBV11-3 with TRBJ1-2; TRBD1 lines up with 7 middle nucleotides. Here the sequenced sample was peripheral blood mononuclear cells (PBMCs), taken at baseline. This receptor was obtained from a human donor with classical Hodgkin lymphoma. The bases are TGTGCCAGCAGCTTGGTAACAGGGGTTCATGGCTACACCTTC. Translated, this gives CASSLVTGVHGYTF.